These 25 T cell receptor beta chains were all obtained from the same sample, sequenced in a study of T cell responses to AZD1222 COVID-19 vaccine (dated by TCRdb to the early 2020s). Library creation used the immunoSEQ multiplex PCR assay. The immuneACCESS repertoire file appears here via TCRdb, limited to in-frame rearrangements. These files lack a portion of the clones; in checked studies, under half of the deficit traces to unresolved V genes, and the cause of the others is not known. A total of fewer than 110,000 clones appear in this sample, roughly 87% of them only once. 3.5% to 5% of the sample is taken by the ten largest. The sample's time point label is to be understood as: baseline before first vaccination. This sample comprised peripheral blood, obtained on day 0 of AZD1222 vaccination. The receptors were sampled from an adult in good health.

The CDR3 loop is CATSGGPKETQYF. Here the CDR3 DNA reads TGTGCCACCAGTGGGGGTCCCAAAGAGACCCAGTACTTC. The J gene is TRBJ2-5, the V gene TRBV24-1; D gene uncertain. This CDR3 comprises 13 residues. CDR1 is KGHDR, CDR2 SFDVKD, per germline. Trimming took off 5 bases at V and 3 bases at J, with 9 bases between the two ends.

The CDR3 spells CASSQGGGGPGNTIYF. The DNA for the CDR3 is TGCGCCAGCAGCCAAGGGGGTGGCGGGCCGGGAAACACCATATATTTT. The V call is TRBV4-3, the J call TRBJ1-3; no clear D. Germline-derived CDR1 and CDR2 are LGHNA and YSLEER. Deletions cut 1 base from V and 4 bases from J, with 14 bases between. CDR3 size: 16 residues.

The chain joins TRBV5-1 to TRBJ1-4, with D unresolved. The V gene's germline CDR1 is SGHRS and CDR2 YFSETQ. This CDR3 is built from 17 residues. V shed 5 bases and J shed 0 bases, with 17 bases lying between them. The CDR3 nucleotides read TGCGCCAGCAGAAAAGATGTAGGAATCGCAACTAATGAAAAACTGTTTTTT. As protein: CASRKDVGIATNEKLFF.

The CDR3 region has the DNA TGCGCCAGCCGGGAGGGCACACACACAGATACGCAGTATTTT. It is translated as CASREGTHTDTQYF. The J gene is TRBJ2-3, the V gene TRBV5-1, with TRBD2 matching over 8 bases. V lost 7 bases to trimming and J lost 2 bases; unmatched junction nucleotides: 6. The CDR3 has 14 residues. Looked up from germline, CDR1 is SGHRS and CDR2 is YFSETQ.

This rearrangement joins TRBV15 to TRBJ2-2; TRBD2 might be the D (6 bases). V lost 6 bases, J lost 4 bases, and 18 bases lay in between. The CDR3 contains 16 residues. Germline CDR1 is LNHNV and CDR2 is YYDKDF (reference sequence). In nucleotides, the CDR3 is TGTGCCACCAGACCCCCCGGGACTTCGGGCACCGGGGAGCTGTTTTTT. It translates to CATRPPGTSGTGELFF.

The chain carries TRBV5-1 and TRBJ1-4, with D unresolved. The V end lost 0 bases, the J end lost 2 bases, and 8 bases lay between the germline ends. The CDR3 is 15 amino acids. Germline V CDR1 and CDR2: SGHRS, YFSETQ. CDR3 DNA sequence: TGCGCCAGCAGCTTGGATGGCAGGACTAATGAAAAACTGTTTTTT. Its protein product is CASSLDGRTNEKLFF. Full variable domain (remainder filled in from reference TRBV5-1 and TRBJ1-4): KAGVTQTPRYLIKTRGQQVTLSCSPISGHRSVSWYQQTPGQGLQFLFEYFSETQRNKGNFPGRFSGRQFSNSRSEMNVSTLELGDSALYLCASSLDGRTNEKLFFGSGTQLSVL.

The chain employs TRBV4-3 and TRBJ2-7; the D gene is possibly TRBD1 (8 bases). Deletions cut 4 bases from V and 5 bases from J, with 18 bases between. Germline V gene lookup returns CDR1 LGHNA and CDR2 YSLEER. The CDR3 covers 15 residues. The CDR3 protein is CASSPTGEGTHEQYF. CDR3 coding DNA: TGCGCCAGCAGCCCGACAGGGGAGGGTACCCACGAGCAGTACTTC.

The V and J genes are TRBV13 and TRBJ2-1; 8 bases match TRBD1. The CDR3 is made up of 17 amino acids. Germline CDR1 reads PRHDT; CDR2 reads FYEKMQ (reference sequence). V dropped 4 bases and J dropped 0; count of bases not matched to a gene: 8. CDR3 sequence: CASSSPRTGSSYNEQFF. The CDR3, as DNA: TGTGCCAGCAGCTCCCCCCGGACAGGGAGCTCCTACAATGAGCAGTTCTTC.

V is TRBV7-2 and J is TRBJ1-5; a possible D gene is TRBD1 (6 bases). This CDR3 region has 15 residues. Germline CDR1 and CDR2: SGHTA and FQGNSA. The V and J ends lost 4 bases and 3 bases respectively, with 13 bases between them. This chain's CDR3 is CASSSTRGANQPQHF. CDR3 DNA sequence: TGTGCCAGCAGCTCAACCAGGGGAGCCAATCAGCCCCAGCATTTT.

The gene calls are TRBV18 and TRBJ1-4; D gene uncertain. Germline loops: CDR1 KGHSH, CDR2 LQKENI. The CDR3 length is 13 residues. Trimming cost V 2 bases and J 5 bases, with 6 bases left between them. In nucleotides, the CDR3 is TGTGCCAGCTCACCAGAGCAGAATGAAAAACTGTTTTTT. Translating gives CASSPEQNEKLFF.

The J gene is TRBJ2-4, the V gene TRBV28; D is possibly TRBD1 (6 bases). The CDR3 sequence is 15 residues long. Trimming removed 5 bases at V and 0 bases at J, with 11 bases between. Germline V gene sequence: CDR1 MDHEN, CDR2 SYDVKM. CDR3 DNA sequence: TGTGCCAGCAGTGCAGGACAGTTAGCCAAAAACATTCAGTACTTC. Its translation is CASSAGQLAKNIQYF.

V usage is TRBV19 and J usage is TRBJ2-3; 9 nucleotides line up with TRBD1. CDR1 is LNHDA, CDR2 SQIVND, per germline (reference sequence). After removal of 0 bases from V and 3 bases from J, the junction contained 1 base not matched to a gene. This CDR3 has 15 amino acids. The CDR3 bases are TGTGCCAGTAGTATAGAGGGGACAGGGACAGATACGCAGTATTTT. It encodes CASSIEGTGTDTQYF.

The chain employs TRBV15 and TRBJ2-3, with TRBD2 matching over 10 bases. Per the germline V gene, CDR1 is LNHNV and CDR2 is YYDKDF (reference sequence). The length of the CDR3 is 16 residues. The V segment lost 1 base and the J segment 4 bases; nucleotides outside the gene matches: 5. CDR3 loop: CATSRGSSGSPDTQYF. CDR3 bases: TGTGCCACCAGCAGAGGCTCTAGCGGGAGCCCAGATACGCAGTATTTT.

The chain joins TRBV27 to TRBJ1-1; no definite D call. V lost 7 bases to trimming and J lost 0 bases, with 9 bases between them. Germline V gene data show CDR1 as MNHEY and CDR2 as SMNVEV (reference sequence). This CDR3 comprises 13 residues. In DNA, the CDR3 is TGTGCCAGCAACAAGCTTATGAACACTGAAGCTTTCTTT. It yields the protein CASNKLMNTEAFF.

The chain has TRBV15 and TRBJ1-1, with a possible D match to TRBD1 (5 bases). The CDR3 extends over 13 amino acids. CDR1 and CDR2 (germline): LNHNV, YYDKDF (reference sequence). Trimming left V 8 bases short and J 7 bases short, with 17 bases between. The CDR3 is CATQQDSSLEAFF. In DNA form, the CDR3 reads TGTGCCACCCAACAAGACAGTTCTCTTGAAGCTTTCTTT. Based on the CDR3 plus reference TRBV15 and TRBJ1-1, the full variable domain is DAMVIQNPRYQVTQFGKPVTLSCSQTLNHNVMYWYQQKSSQAPKLLFHYYDKDFNNEADTPDNFQSRRPNTSFCFLDIRSPGLGDTAMYLCATQQDSSLEAFFGQGTRLTVV.

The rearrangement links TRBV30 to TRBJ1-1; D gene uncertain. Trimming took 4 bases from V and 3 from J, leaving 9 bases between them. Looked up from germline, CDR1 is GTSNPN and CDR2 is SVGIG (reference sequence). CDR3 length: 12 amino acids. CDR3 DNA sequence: TGTGCCTGGAACGCGGAGGACACTGAAGCTTTCTTT. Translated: CAWNAEDTEAFF.

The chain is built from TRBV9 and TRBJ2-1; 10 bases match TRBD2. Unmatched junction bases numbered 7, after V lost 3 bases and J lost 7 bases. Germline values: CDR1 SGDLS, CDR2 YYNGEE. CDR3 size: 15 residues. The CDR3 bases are TGTGCCAGCAGCGCAAGACTAGCGGGTAGAAATGAGCAGTTCTTC. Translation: CASSARLAGRNEQFF.

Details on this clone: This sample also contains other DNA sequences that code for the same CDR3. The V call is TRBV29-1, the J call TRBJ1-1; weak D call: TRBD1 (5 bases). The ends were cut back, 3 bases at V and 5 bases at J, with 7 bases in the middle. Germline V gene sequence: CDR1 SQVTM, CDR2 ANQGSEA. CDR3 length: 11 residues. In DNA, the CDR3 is TGCAGCGTTGATCGGGGGACTGAAGCTTTCTTT. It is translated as CSVDRGTEAFF.

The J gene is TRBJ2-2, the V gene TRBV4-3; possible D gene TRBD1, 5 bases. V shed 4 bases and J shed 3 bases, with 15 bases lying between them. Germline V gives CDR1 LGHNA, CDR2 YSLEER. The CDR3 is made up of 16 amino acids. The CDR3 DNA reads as TGCGCCAGCAGCCCCAGCACCTTCAGGGACACCGGGGAGCTGTTTTTT. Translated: CASSPSTFRDTGELFF.

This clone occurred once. The CDR3, as DNA: TGTGCCAGCAGCTTAGGCCGGGGGATCAGAGGAAACACCATATATTTT. Its protein is CASSLGRGIRGNTIYF. This chain links TRBV13 with TRBJ1-3; the D gene is possibly TRBD1 (5 bases). This CDR3 is 16 amino acids long. Trimming stripped 0 bases from V and 4 bases from J, with 13 bases between. Germline V lookup: CDR1 PRHDT, CDR2 FYEKMQ (reference sequence). The full variable domain, in which reference TRBV13 and TRBJ1-3 provide the parts outside the CDR3, is AAGVIQSPRHLIKEKRETATLKCYPIPRHDTVYWYQQGPGQDPQFLISFYEKMQSDKGSIPDRFSAQQFSDYHSELNMSSLELGDSALYFCASSLGRGIRGNTIYFGEGSWLTVV.

In DNA, the CDR3 is TGTGCCAGTAGTATCGACAGGGGGATCGGTAATTCACCCCTCCACTTT. The encoded protein is CASSIDRGIGNSPLHF. The chain uses TRBV19 and TRBJ1-6; TRBD1 aligns across 9 bases. This CDR3 contains 16 residues. V shed 3 bases, J shed 6 bases, and the junction held 6 bases outside the gene matches. The germline V gene has CDR1 LNHDA and CDR2 SQIVND (reference sequence).

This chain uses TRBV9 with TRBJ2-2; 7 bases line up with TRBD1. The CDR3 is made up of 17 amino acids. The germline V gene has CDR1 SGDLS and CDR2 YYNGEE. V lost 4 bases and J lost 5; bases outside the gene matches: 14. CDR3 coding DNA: TGTGCCAGCAGCCCCCCAGTCAGGGGGAGTGCGACCGGGGAGCTGTTTTTT. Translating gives CASSPPVRGSATGELFF.

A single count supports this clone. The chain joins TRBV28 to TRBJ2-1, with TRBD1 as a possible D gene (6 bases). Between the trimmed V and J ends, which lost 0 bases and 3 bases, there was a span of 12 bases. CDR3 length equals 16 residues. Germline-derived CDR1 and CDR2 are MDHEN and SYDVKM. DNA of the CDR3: TGTGCCAGCAGTTTATGGGGCAGGGGAAGCTACAATGAGCAGTTCTTC. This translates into CASSLWGRGSYNEQFF.

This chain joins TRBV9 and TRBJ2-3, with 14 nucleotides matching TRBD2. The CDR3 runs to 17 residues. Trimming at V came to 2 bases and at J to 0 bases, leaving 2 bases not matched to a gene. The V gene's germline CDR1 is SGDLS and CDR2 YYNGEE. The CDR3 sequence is CASSVGTSGGSTDTQYF. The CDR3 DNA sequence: TGTGCCAGCAGCGTTGGGACTAGCGGGGGCAGCACAGATACGCAGTATTTT.

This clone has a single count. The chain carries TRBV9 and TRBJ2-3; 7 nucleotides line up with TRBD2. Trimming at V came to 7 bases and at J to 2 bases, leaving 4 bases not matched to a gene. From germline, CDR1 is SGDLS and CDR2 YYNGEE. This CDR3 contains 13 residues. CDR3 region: CASGRGDTDTQYF. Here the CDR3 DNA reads TGTGCCAGCGGACGGGGGGACACAGATACGCAGTATTTT.